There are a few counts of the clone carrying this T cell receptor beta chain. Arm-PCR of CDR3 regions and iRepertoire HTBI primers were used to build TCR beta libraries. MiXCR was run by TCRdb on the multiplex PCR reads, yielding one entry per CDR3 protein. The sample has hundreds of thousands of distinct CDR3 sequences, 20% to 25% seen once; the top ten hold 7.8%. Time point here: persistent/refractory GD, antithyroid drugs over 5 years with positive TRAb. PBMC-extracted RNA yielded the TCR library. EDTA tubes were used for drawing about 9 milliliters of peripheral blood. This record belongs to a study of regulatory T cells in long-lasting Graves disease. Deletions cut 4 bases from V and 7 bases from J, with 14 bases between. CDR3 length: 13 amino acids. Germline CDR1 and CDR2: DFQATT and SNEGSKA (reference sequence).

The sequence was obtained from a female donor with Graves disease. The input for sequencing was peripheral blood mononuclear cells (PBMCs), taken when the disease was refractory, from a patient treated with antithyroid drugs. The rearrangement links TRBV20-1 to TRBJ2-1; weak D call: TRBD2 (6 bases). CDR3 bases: TGCAGTGCTAACCGGGAGTTGGGGAATGAGCAGTTCTTC. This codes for CSANRELGNEQFF.